The 23 T cell receptor beta chains given below trace back to one sample, sequenced in a study of blood T cell repertoires in COVID-19. Some clones are missing from TCRdb's copy, which holds only in-frame ones; the method was immunoSEQ multiplex PCR. The table lists 200,000 to 250,000 clones, under 90% of them singletons. Sequencing was carried out using peripheral blood. These receptor sequences come from an elderly woman with acute or convalescent COVID-19.

This sequence joins TRBV18 and TRBJ2-7, with 8 bases fitting TRBD1. The V gene end was trimmed by 3 bases and the J gene end by 9 bases; junction bases not matched to a gene: 10. CDR3 length: 14 amino acids. Looked up from germline, CDR1 is KGHSH and CDR2 is LQKENI. The DNA for the CDR3 is TGTGCCAGCTCACCCGGACAGGGATCTTCGCGGCAGTACTTC. It translates to CASSPGQGSSRQYF.

The gene calls are TRBV2 and TRBJ2-6; D might be TRBD2 (5 bases). Per the germline V gene, CDR1 is SNHLY and CDR2 is FYNNEI. V was trimmed by 2 bases and J by 5 bases, leaving 10 bases between them. CDR3 size: 15 residues. In nucleotides, the CDR3 is TGTGCCAGCAGTGAAATCGGGGTCCGGGCCAACGTCCTGACTTTC. Encoded protein: CASSEIGVRANVLTF.

The chain couples TRBV10-1 to TRBJ2-7, with 8 nucleotides matching TRBD2. This CDR3 spans 15 amino acids. Germline V gives CDR1 WNHNN, CDR2 SYGVQD (reference sequence). The V gene end was trimmed by 7 bases and the J gene end by 6 bases; junction bases not matched to a gene: 14. CDR3 nucleotide sequence: TGCGCCAGCACCCGTAGCGGGGCCACCCGGGTCGAGCAGTACTTC. It codes for CASTRSGATRVEQYF.

This clone was observed a handful of times. The genes are TRBV20-1 and TRBJ1-5; the match to TRBD1 covers 7 bases. CDR1 and CDR2 (germline): DFQATT, SNEGSKA (reference sequence). J lost 0 bases, V lost 3 bases, and 5 bases had no gene match. The CDR3 has 15 amino acids. The CDR3: CSASVGQSSNQPQHF. CDR3 sequence (DNA): TGCAGTGCTAGTGTGGGACAGAGTAGCAATCAGCCCCAGCATTTT.

This clone was seen just once. CDR3 amino acids: CASSIAGGVYNEQFF. The CDR3 DNA follows: TGTGCCAGTAGTATAGCCGGGGGGGTATACAATGAGCAGTTCTTC. The gene calls are TRBV19 and TRBJ2-1, with 8 bases aligning to TRBD2. Germline V gene lookup returns CDR1 LNHDA and CDR2 SQIVND (reference sequence). Trimming at V came to 1 base and at J to 4 bases, leaving 3 bases not matched to a gene. The CDR3 runs to 15 residues.

The chain recombines TRBV27 with TRBJ2-5, with a tentative D call TRBD1 (6 bases). Trimming removed 8 bases at V and 6 bases at J, with 10 bases between. This CDR3 contains 11 residues. Germline V gives CDR1 MNHEY, CDR2 SMNVEV (reference sequence). The CDR3 region has the DNA TGTGCCAGCTCGGACAGAAAGACCCAGTACTTC. Protein: CASSDRKTQYF.

Only one count was recorded for this clone. This chain links TRBV25-1 with TRBJ1-2; 9 bases match TRBD1. Germline lookup yields CDR1 MGHDK and CDR2 SYGVNS. The CDR3 has 15 residues. V dropped 3 bases and J dropped 4; count of bases not matched to a gene: 6. The CDR3 bases are TGTGCCAGCAGTGATTGGGACAGGGCCTTCTATGGCTACACCTTC. It is translated as CASSDWDRAFYGYTF.

The rearrangement uses TRBV7-9 and TRBJ1-4; a weak D match, TRBD1 (5 bases). Trimming shortened V by 6 bases and J by 0 bases, and 11 bases separated the two germline ends. Germline lookup yields CDR1 SEHNR and CDR2 FQNEAQ (reference sequence). This CDR3 spans 15 amino acids. The CDR3 region has the DNA TGTGCCAGCAGGCCGTGGGGGGCAACTAATGAAAAACTGTTTTTT. Its translation: CASRPWGATNEKLFF.

J is TRBJ2-3 and V is TRBV7-3; 7 nucleotides match TRBD2. Looked up from germline, CDR1 is SGHTA and CDR2 is FQGTGA. Trimming at V came to 5 bases and at J to 9 bases, leaving 5 bases not matched to a gene. The CDR3 sequence is 12 residues long. CDR3 region: CASSLPGGTQYF. CDR3 DNA sequence: TGTGCCAGCAGCCTTCCGGGGGGAACGCAGTATTTT.

V gene TRBV6-1 combines with J gene TRBJ1-1; a weak D match, TRBD1 (5 bases). The germline gives CDR1 MNHNS, CDR2 SASEGT. This CDR3 is built from 13 residues. Trimming took off 10 bases at V and 0 bases at J, with 12 bases between the two ends. DNA of the CDR3: TGTGCCACCCTGACAGCCATGAACACTGAAGCTTTCTTT. It yields the protein CATLTAMNTEAFF.

The V and J genes are TRBV11-3 and TRBJ2-7; D remains ambiguous. V shed 1 base and J shed 6 bases, with 19 bases lying between them. Germline CDR1 SGHNT, CDR2 YENEEA. CDR3 length: 16 residues. The CDR3 nucleotides read TGTGCCAGCAGCTTAGGGGCACCGATTCCTTGGGTCGAGCAGTACTTC. This encodes CASSLGAPIPWVEQYF.

J is TRBJ2-6 and V is TRBV3-1 (or the pseudogene TRBV3-2); D is uncertain. Trimming cost V 2 bases and J 0 bases, with 14 bases left between them. The CDR3 is made up of 18 amino acids. CDR1 is LGHDT and CDR2 is YNNKEL in the germline V gene (reference sequence). CDR3: CASSQPPQWASGANVLTF. The CDR3 nucleotides read TGTGCCAGCAGCCAACCGCCTCAGTGGGCCTCTGGGGCCAACGTCCTGACTTTC.

This sequence joins TRBV6-6 and TRBJ1-3; 7 bases line up with TRBD1. Trimming removed 10 bases from V and 0 bases from J; junction bases left unmatched: 12. There are 16 residues in the CDR3. Germline values: CDR1 MNHNY, CDR2 SVGAGI (reference sequence). In nucleotides, the CDR3 is TGTGCCAACAAGCCCCGACAGGGTGGCTCTGGAAACACCATATATTTT. Translating it yields CANKPRQGGSGNTIYF.

The genes are TRBV30 and TRBJ1-1; D is possibly TRBD1 (5 bases). CDR1 is GTSNPN and CDR2 is SVGIG in the germline V gene (reference sequence). The CDR3 contains 14 residues. V dropped 1 base and J dropped 3 bases, with 12 bases sitting between them. CDR3 sequence: CAWSALTDHTEAFF. CDR3 nucleotides: TGTGCCTGGAGTGCTCTGACAGATCACACTGAAGCTTTCTTT.

This clone was observed a handful of times. The rearrangement links TRBV19 to TRBJ1-2; 8 positions match TRBD1. With 9 bases clipped from V and 8 bases from J, the junction kept 14 bases outside the gene matches. The CDR3 sequence is 14 residues long. Germline V gene sequence: CDR1 LNHDA, CDR2 SQIVND (reference sequence). CDR3 nucleotides: TGTGCCAGCACGGGACAGGCATATCTCTCCGGCTACACCTTC. It is translated as CASTGQAYLSGYTF.

The chain carries TRBV27 and TRBJ1-2; 9 nucleotides agree with TRBD1. Trimming took 4 bases from V and 4 from J; bases not matched to a gene: 7. Germline CDR1 and CDR2: MNHEY and SMNVEV (reference sequence). The CDR3 covers 15 residues. The CDR3 region is CASSSLGQGPYGYTF. The CDR3 nucleotides are TGTGCCAGCAGTTCCCTGGGACAGGGACCCTATGGCTACACCTTC.

The gene calls are TRBV9 and TRBJ1-1, with D tentatively TRBD1 (6 bases). The CDR3 contains 14 residues. The V end was cut by 4 bases, the J end by 0 bases, with 10 bases between. Germline CDR1 SGDLS, CDR2 YYNGEE. The chain's CDR3 is CASSPTGMNTEAFF. As DNA, the CDR3 is TGTGCCAGCAGCCCTACAGGGATGAACACTGAAGCTTTCTTT.

The V and J genes are TRBV4-3 and TRBJ2-7; a possible D gene is TRBD2 (7 bases). The V gene lost 1 base and the J gene lost 2 bases, with 24 bases spanning the gap. The CDR3 is 19 amino acids. Germline values: CDR1 LGHNA, CDR2 YSLEER. The CDR3 DNA sequence: TGCGCCAGCAGCCAAGCAACCCAGGGGAGGGGTGGATTTCCCTACGAGCAGTACTTC. Translated: CASSQATQGRGGFPYEQYF.

This clone was found many times. The V and J genes are TRBV7-3 and TRBJ2-2, with unresolved D. Germline V gives CDR1 SGHTA, CDR2 FQGTGA. Trimming stripped 2 bases from V and 5 bases from J, with 9 bases between. This CDR3 region has 14 residues. CDR3 residues: CASSLGTNTGELFF. The CDR3 nucleotides are TGTGCCAGCAGCTTAGGCACAAATACCGGGGAGCTGTTTTTT.

This rearrangement joins TRBV5-4 to TRBJ1-2; 10 bases align to TRBD1. From germline, CDR1 is SGHNT and CDR2 YYREEE (reference sequence). V was pared by 4 bases and J by 5 bases, with 8 bases of the junction left unmatched. The CDR3 runs 15 residues. CDR3 in amino acids: CASSATWTGGYGYTF. CDR3 sequence (DNA): TGTGCCAGCAGCGCGACGTGGACAGGGGGATATGGCTACACCTTC. The whole variable domain, remainder taken from reference TRBV5-4 and TRBJ1-2, is ETGVTQSPTHLIKTRGQQVTLRCSSQSGHNTVSWYQQALGQGPQFIFQYYREEENGRGNFPPRFSGLQFPNYSSELNVNALELDDSALYLCASSATWTGGYGYTFGSGTRLTVV.

The chain combines TRBV28 with TRBJ2-4; weak D call: TRBD2 (7 bases). The CDR3 is made up of 13 amino acids. Germline CDR1 is MDHEN and CDR2 is SYDVKM. V lost 6 bases to trimming and J lost 8 bases, with 14 bases between them. The CDR3 spells CASRTGGEHIQYF. CDR3 bases: TGTGCCAGCAGGACGGGGGGCGAGCACATTCAGTACTTC. Variable domain in full (rest from reference TRBV28 and TRBJ2-4): DVKVTQSSRYLVKRTGEKVFLECVQDMDHENMFWYRQDPGLGLRLIYFSYDVKMKEKGDIPEGYSVSREKKERFSLILESASTNQTSMYLCASRTGGEHIQYFGAGTRLSVL.

The chain employs TRBV3-1 (or the pseudogene TRBV3-2) and TRBJ1-6; a possible D gene is TRBD1 (5 bases). Germline CDR1 LGHDT, CDR2 YNNKEL (reference sequence). Trimming took off 4 bases at V and 9 bases at J, with 22 bases between the two ends. The CDR3 has 17 amino acids. CDR3 coding DNA: TGTGCCAGCAGCCCTTACTTCATAGGATCTAGGGGTTCACCCCTCCACTTT. It encodes CASSPYFIGSRGSPLHF.

The chain employs TRBV9 and TRBJ2-3; tentatively, D is TRBD2 (7 bases). CDR3 length equals 15 residues. V lost 7 bases and J lost 2, with 17 bases in between. Germline CDR1 is SGDLS and CDR2 is YYNGEE. For the CDR3, the DNA is TGTGCCAGCTCGCCGGGGGGCGGAGACACAGATACGCAGTATTTT. Its protein is CASSPGGGDTDTQYF.